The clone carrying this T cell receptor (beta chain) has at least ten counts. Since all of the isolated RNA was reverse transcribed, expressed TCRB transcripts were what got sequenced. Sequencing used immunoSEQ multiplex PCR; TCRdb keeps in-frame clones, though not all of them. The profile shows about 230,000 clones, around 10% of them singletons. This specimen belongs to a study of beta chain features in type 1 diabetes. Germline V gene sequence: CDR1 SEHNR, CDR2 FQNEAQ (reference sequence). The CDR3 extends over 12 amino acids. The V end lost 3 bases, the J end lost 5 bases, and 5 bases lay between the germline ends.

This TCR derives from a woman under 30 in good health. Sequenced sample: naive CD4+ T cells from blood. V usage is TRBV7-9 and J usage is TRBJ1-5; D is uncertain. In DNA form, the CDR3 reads TGTGCCAGCAGCTTCGTCGATCAGCCCCAGCATTTT. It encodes CASSFVDQPQHF.